This is a list of T cell receptor beta chains from one sample in a study of blood T cell repertoires in COVID-19. The table came from immunoSEQ multiplex PCR; TCRdb's copy has only in-frame clones and leaves some out. The data hold around 35,000 clones, with roughly 90% observed a single time. Sequenced input: peripheral blood. The receptors shown here come from a human donor in a cohort sampled during active COVID-19. CDR3s include the opening cysteine and the closing phenylalanine or tryptophan. Fields, in order: D gene, clone size, V gene, J gene, CDR3 protein, CDR3 DNA. A D gene is named only where the DNA matches it firmly. Some rows mark clone size as missing; the rest say once, few, many or name a class of expanded clone.

D gene: -; clone size: -; V gene: TRBV27; J gene: TRBJ1-5; CDR3 protein: CASSLGGHWPQHF; CDR3 DNA: TGTGCCAGCAGTTTAGGGGGACACTGGCCCCAGCATTTT
D gene: -; clone size: once; V gene: TRBV3-1/TRBV3-2; J gene: TRBJ2-7; CDR3 protein: CASSQRGRTADGQYF; CDR3 DNA: TGTGCCAGCAGCCAGAGGGGACGGACAGCGGATGGGCAGTACTTC
D gene: -; clone size: -; V gene: TRBV19; J gene: TRBJ2-6; CDR3 protein: CASSIDSETTGANVLTF; CDR3 DNA: TGTGCCAGTAGTATAGATTCTGAGACAACTGGGGCCAACGTCCTGACTTTC
D gene: -; clone size: -; V gene: TRBV15; J gene: TRBJ2-3; CDR3 protein: CATSRGLAPNTQYF; CDR3 DNA: TGTGCCACCAGCAGAGGGCTAGCCCCCAATACGCAGTATTTT
D gene: TRBD2; clone size: -; V gene: TRBV7-3; J gene: TRBJ2-1; CDR3 protein: CASSLIGASGRHEQFF; CDR3 DNA: TGTGCCAGCAGCTTAATTGGCGCTAGCGGGAGGCATGAGCAGTTCTTC
D gene: -; clone size: -; V gene: TRBV6-5; J gene: TRBJ1-2; CDR3 protein: CASSTSGGGGYTF; CDR3 DNA: TGTGCCAGCAGTACCTCCGGGGGTGGTGGCTACACCTTC
D gene: -; clone size: medium-sized; V gene: TRBV29-1; J gene: TRBJ2-7; CDR3 protein: CSVEVLSSYEQYF; CDR3 DNA: TGCAGCGTTGAGGTCCTTAGCTCCTACGAGCAGTACTTC
D gene: TRBD1; clone size: -; V gene: TRBV19; J gene: TRBJ1-1; CDR3 protein: CASGRTVTGWTEAFF; CDR3 DNA: TGTGCCAGTGGGCGAACGGTGACAGGGTGGACTGAAGCTTTCTTT
D gene: TRBD1; clone size: -; V gene: TRBV6-1; J gene: TRBJ1-3; CDR3 protein: CASSEDRGPGNTIYF; CDR3 DNA: TGTGCCAGCAGTGAAGACAGGGGGCCTGGAAACACCATATATTTT
D gene: TRBD1; clone size: once; V gene: TRBV3-1/TRBV3-2; J gene: TRBJ2-7; CDR3 protein: CASSQRAGTGYEQYF; CDR3 DNA: TGTGCCAGCAGCCAAAGAGCCGGGACAGGCTACGAGCAGTACTTC
D gene: TRBD2; clone size: -; V gene: TRBV7-9; J gene: TRBJ2-7; CDR3 protein: CASSDTSGIPEQYF; CDR3 DNA: TGTGCCAGCAGCGACACTAGCGGGATCCCTGAGCAGTACTTC
D gene: -; clone size: once; V gene: TRBV21-1; J gene: TRBJ2-2; CDR3 protein: CASSAKKTPGTGSTGELFF; CDR3 DNA: TGTGCCAGCAGCGCAAAGAAGACCCCCGGGACAGGGTCCACCGGGGAGCTGTTTTTT
D gene: TRBD2; clone size: -; V gene: TRBV6-1; J gene: TRBJ2-3; CDR3 protein: CASSDSGSTTDTQYF; CDR3 DNA: TGTGCCAGCAGTGATAGCGGGAGCACCACAGATACGCAGTATTTT
D gene: -; clone size: -; V gene: TRBV5-6; J gene: TRBJ1-1; CDR3 protein: CASSSWNTEAFF; CDR3 DNA: TGTGCCAGCAGCTCCTGGAACACTGAAGCTTTCTTT
D gene: -; clone size: -; V gene: TRBV10-3; J gene: TRBJ1-2; CDR3 protein: CAISAEGYGYTF; CDR3 DNA: TGTGCCATCAGTGCCGAGGGCTATGGCTACACCTTC
D gene: TRBD2; clone size: -; V gene: TRBV7-8; J gene: TRBJ2-1; CDR3 protein: CASSLLGLAVRGSNEQFF; CDR3 DNA: TGTGCCAGCAGCTTACTGGGACTAGCGGTCAGAGGGAGCAATGAGCAGTTCTTC
D gene: TRBD2; clone size: -; V gene: TRBV9; J gene: TRBJ2-1; CDR3 protein: CASSVAPTGTTYNEQFF; CDR3 DNA: TGTGCCAGCAGCGTAGCCCCAACCGGGACTACCTACAATGAGCAGTTCTTC
D gene: TRBD2; clone size: -; V gene: TRBV7-9; J gene: TRBJ2-5; CDR3 protein: CASSSGLALETQYF; CDR3 DNA: TGTGCCAGCAGCTCTGGACTAGCATTAGAGACCCAGTACTTC
D gene: -; clone size: -; V gene: TRBV21-1; J gene: TRBJ2-5; CDR3 protein: CASSKGGETRGREETQYF; CDR3 DNA: TGTGCCAGCAGCAAAGGAGGTGAGACGAGGGGGCGCGAGGAGACCCAGTACTTC
D gene: TRBD2; clone size: -; V gene: TRBV28; J gene: TRBJ2-2; CDR3 protein: CASSLGRGSIEELFF; CDR3 DNA: TGTGCCAGCAGTTTAGGGCGCGGGAGTATAGAGGAGCTGTTTTTT
D gene: -; clone size: -; V gene: TRBV4-2; J gene: TRBJ1-1; CDR3 protein: CASSQPQNRDKAFF; CDR3 DNA: TGTGCCAGCAGCCAACCCCAGAACAGGGATAAAGCTTTCTTT
D gene: TRBD2; clone size: -; V gene: TRBV18; J gene: TRBJ2-5; CDR3 protein: CASSPPAGAQETQYF; CDR3 DNA: TGTGCCAGCTCACCACCAGCGGGAGCACAAGAGACCCAGTACTTC
D gene: TRBD2; clone size: -; V gene: TRBV27; J gene: TRBJ2-7; CDR3 protein: CASSTRWGGYEQYF; CDR3 DNA: TGTGCCAGCAGCACACGGTGGGGGGGCTACGAGCAGTACTTC
D gene: TRBD2; clone size: -; V gene: TRBV5-8; J gene: TRBJ2-7; CDR3 protein: CASSKTSDSYEQYF; CDR3 DNA: TGTGCCAGCAGCAAGACTAGCGACTCCTACGAGCAGTACTTC
D gene: -; clone size: once; V gene: TRBV12-3/TRBV12-4; J gene: TRBJ1-2; CDR3 protein: CASSSVAGPGYTF; CDR3 DNA: TGTGCCAGCAGTTCTGTGGCAGGGCCCGGCTACACCTTC
D gene: TRBD1; clone size: -; V gene: TRBV20-1; J gene: TRBJ1-5; CDR3 protein: CSASTGATNQPQHF; CDR3 DNA: TGCAGTGCTAGTACAGGGGCCACCAATCAGCCCCAGCATTTT
D gene: -; clone size: -; V gene: TRBV9; J gene: TRBJ2-2; CDR3 protein: CASSVGRGTGELFF; CDR3 DNA: TGTGCCAGCAGCGTAGGTCGGGGCACCGGGGAGCTGTTTTTT
D gene: -; clone size: -; V gene: TRBV9; J gene: TRBJ2-2; CDR3 protein: CASSLATGELFF; CDR3 DNA: TGTGCCAGCTCACTAGCCACCGGGGAGCTGTTTTTT
D gene: TRBD1; clone size: -; V gene: TRBV5-1; J gene: TRBJ2-3; CDR3 protein: CASSVGQGTDTQYF; CDR3 DNA: TGCGCCAGCAGCGTGGGACAGGGCACAGATACGCAGTATTTT
D gene: -; clone size: -; V gene: TRBV3-1/TRBV3-2; J gene: TRBJ1-1; CDR3 protein: CASRQGTEAFF; CDR3 DNA: TGTGCCAGCAGGCAGGGCACTGAAGCTTTCTTT
D gene: TRBD2; clone size: -; V gene: TRBV9; J gene: TRBJ2-5; CDR3 protein: CASSVLAGDGETQYF; CDR3 DNA: TGTGCCAGCAGCGTATTAGCGGGAGACGGAGAGACCCAGTACTTC
D gene: TRBD1; clone size: -; V gene: TRBV12-5; J gene: TRBJ2-3; CDR3 protein: CASGHGQGPDTQYF; CDR3 DNA: TGTGCTAGTGGTCACGGACAGGGTCCAGATACGCAGTATTTT
D gene: -; clone size: -; V gene: TRBV5-6; J gene: TRBJ1-3; CDR3 protein: CASSSGNSGNTIYF; CDR3 DNA: TGTGCCAGCAGCTCCGGGAACTCTGGAAACACCATATATTTT
D gene: TRBD1; clone size: -; V gene: TRBV9; J gene: TRBJ1-3; CDR3 protein: CASSVEPYFRGAGNTIYF; CDR3 DNA: TGTGCCAGCAGCGTAGAGCCATATTTCAGGGGGGCTGGAAACACCATATATTTT
D gene: -; clone size: -; V gene: TRBV30; J gene: TRBJ2-3; CDR3 protein: CAWSVGQGSDTQYF; CDR3 DNA: -
D gene: TRBD2; clone size: -; V gene: TRBV11-2; J gene: TRBJ2-2; CDR3 protein: CASSLKIGTSGIGTGELFF; CDR3 DNA: TGTGCCAGCAGCTTGAAAATCGGGACTAGCGGGATAGGCACCGGGGAGCTGTTTTTT
D gene: -; clone size: -; V gene: TRBV9; J gene: TRBJ2-7; CDR3 protein: CASSRRDGPSYEQYF; CDR3 DNA: TGTGCCAGCAGCAGGCGGGACGGACCTTCCTACGAGCAGTACTTC
D gene: TRBD2; clone size: -; V gene: TRBV27; J gene: TRBJ2-5; CDR3 protein: CASSSLGGLAGGIGETQYF; CDR3 DNA: TGTGCCAGCAGCTCCCTAGGCGGACTAGCGGGAGGAATAGGCGAGACCCAGTACTTC
D gene: -; clone size: few; V gene: TRBV3-1/TRBV3-2; J gene: TRBJ1-1; CDR3 protein: CASSQVWWEGPTEAFF; CDR3 DNA: TGTGCCAGCAGCCAAGTTTGGTGGGAGGGGCCCACTGAAGCTTTCTTT
D gene: -; clone size: -; V gene: TRBV10-3; J gene: TRBJ1-1; CDR3 protein: CAISAGRGNTEAFF; CDR3 DNA: TGTGCCATCAGTGCGGGCAGGGGAAACACTGAAGCTTTCTTT
D gene: TRBD1; clone size: -; V gene: TRBV5-1; J gene: TRBJ2-7; CDR3 protein: CASSWTGHEQYF; CDR3 DNA: TGCGCCAGCAGCTGGACAGGGCACGAGCAGTACTTC
D gene: TRBD1; clone size: -; V gene: TRBV10-3; J gene: TRBJ1-4; CDR3 protein: CASRDSTNEKLFF; CDR3 DNA: TGTGCCAGCCGGGACAGCACTAATGAAAAACTGTTTTTT
D gene: -; clone size: once; V gene: TRBV6-5; J gene: TRBJ1-1; CDR3 protein: CASKQGQNTEAFF; CDR3 DNA: TGTGCCAGCAAACAGGGACAGAACACTGAAGCTTTCTTT
D gene: TRBD2; clone size: -; V gene: TRBV5-5; J gene: TRBJ2-4; CDR3 protein: CASSTGTSGSRGNIQYF; CDR3 DNA: TGTGCCAGCAGCACAGGGACTAGCGGGAGTCGGGGAAACATTCAGTACTTC
D gene: -; clone size: -; V gene: TRBV5-4; J gene: TRBJ1-1; CDR3 protein: CASSSRGVVTEAFF; CDR3 DNA: TGTGCCAGCAGCAGCAGGGGTGTTGTAACTGAAGCTTTCTTT
D gene: -; clone size: once; V gene: TRBV28; J gene: TRBJ1-5; CDR3 protein: CASRKAYNQPQHF; CDR3 DNA: TGTGCCAGCAGAAAAGCCTACAATCAGCCCCAGCATTTT
D gene: TRBD2; clone size: once; V gene: TRBV6-2/TRBV6-3; J gene: TRBJ2-7; CDR3 protein: CASSSLPLAGGSRHSYEQYF; CDR3 DNA: TGTGCCAGCAGTTCCCTACCACTAGCGGGAGGGTCCCGGCACTCCTACGAGCAGTACTTC
D gene: -; clone size: -; V gene: TRBV28; J gene: TRBJ2-3; CDR3 protein: CASRRTNGDTQYF; CDR3 DNA: TGTGCCAGCAGGAGGACTAATGGGGATACGCAGTATTTT
D gene: TRBD2; clone size: -; V gene: TRBV9; J gene: TRBJ2-3; CDR3 protein: CASSPRGVGGGTDTQYF; CDR3 DNA: TGTGCCAGCAGCCCCCGGGGAGTGGGAGGGGGCACAGATACGCAGTATTTT
D gene: TRBD2; clone size: -; V gene: TRBV5-1; J gene: TRBJ2-5; CDR3 protein: CASLKGTAGGGYQETQYF; CDR3 DNA: TGCGCCAGCCTAAAGGGTACAGCGGGAGGAGGGTACCAAGAGACCCAGTACTTC
D gene: -; clone size: once; V gene: TRBV7-9; J gene: TRBJ1-1; CDR3 protein: CASSSPSTEAFF; CDR3 DNA: TGTGCCAGCAGCTCCCCGTCGACTGAAGCTTTCTTT
D gene: TRBD1; clone size: -; V gene: TRBV4-1; J gene: TRBJ2-7; CDR3 protein: CASSQSGTGGFYEQYF; CDR3 DNA: TGCGCCAGCAGCCAGAGCGGGACAGGGGGGTTCTACGAGCAGTACTTC